The sequence of this T cell receptor (beta chain) was determined in a study of blood T cell repertoires in COVID-19. V shed 1 base and J 2 bases; nucleotides not matched to a gene: 4. This CDR3 contains 16 residues. From germline, CDR1 is LGHNA and CDR2 YNFKEQ. Produced via immunoSEQ multiplex PCR; TCRdb's table is partial and in-frame only. The sample includes approximately 170,000 clones, around 90% of them seen just once. This clonotype was obtained from a man between 60 and 75 years old with active or convalescent COVID-19. Sample: peripheral blood. The chain carries TRBV4-2 and TRBJ2-3; 9 bases match TRBD1. CDR3 in amino acids: CASSQAPQGATDTQYF. DNA for the CDR3: TGTGCCAGCAGCCAAGCCCCACAGGGGGCCACAGATACGCAGTATTTT.